This T cell receptor (beta chain) was documented in a study of blood T cell repertoires in COVID-19. The overall study: Some COVID-19 samples were acute and others convalescent; all came from the United States, Italy and Spain.

Participants were aged about 18 to 90 years, lived in over 20 US areas, and enrolled virtually. Cohort assignment relied on participant-reported clinical history. The authors' processing: Estimation of nucleated cell counts relied on the amplification of reference gene primers. Profiled with immunoSEQ multiplex PCR; TCRdb holds only in-frame clones, not every one. That table is the source of V, J and clone size, and D and trimming were worked out from the DNA. The sample has 150,000 to 200,000 clones; 76% are singletons. Trimming pared 2 bases from V and 3 bases from J, leaving 12 bases between. The germline gives CDR1 MNHNY, CDR2 SVGAGI (reference sequence). CDR3 length equals 15 residues.

The sample taken for sequencing was PBMCs or T cells enriched from blood (not recorded which). The TCR comes from a woman aged 50 to 60 with acute COVID-19. The chain recombines TRBV6-6 with TRBJ2-3; no reliable D call. The CDR3 reads CASSYGEARTDTQYF. CDR3 DNA: TGTGCCAGCAGTTACGGAGAGGCGCGGACAGATACGCAGTATTTT.